Listed below are T cell receptor beta chains from one sample, sequenced in a study of T cell responses to AZD1222 COVID-19 vaccine. Here immunoSEQ multiplex PCR was the method, and the copy in TCRdb shows in-frame clones only, minus some. The sample has 170,000 or so clones; around 90% are singletons. Specimen: peripheral blood, collected 28 days after the second AZD1222 dose. Every receptor here comes from an adult who received the AZD1222 COVID-19 vaccine. Each CDR3 is given with its conserved first and last residue. A D gene is named only where the DNA matches it firmly. Clone sizes are given selectively: once, few, many, or a class where the clone is expanded.

V gene	clone size	D gene	J gene	CDR3 protein	CDR3 DNA
TRBV6-5	-	-	TRBJ1-6	CASSYRGSYNSPLHF	TGTGCCAGCAGTTACCGGGGAAGCTATAATTCACCCCTCCACTTT
TRBV4-1	once	TRBD1	TRBJ2-2	CASSQDRNRGKAGELFF	TGCGCCAGCAGCCAAGATCGGAACAGGGGAAAAGCCGGGGAGCTGTTTTTT
TRBV6-2/TRBV6-3	-	-	TRBJ1-2	CASSYSNRPNYGYTF	TGTGCCAGCAGTTACTCGAACAGACCTAACTATGGCTACACCTTC
TRBV28	-	-	TRBJ2-5	CASSLSGQGHQETQYF	TGTGCCAGCAGTTTATCTGGTCAGGGGCACCAAGAGACCCAGTACTTC
TRBV30	-	-	TRBJ2-7	CARPGGKLSYEQYF	TGTGCCCGACCGGGCGGGAAACTCTCCTACGAGCAGTACTTC
TRBV7-2	-	-	TRBJ2-4	CASSPGQGIGKNIQYF	TGTGCCAGCAGTCCGGGGCAGGGAATAGGCAAAAACATTCAGTACTTC
TRBV11-3	-	TRBD2	TRBJ2-1	CASSPNGGVLNEQFF	TGTGCCAGCAGCCCCAACGGGGGGGTCCTCAATGAGCAGTTCTTC
TRBV29-1	-	-	TRBJ2-7	CSANSRGYEQYF	TGCAGCGCAAACTCCAGGGGCTACGAGCAGTACTTC
TRBV3-1/TRBV3-2	-	TRBD1	TRBJ2-5	CASSPGTGGAETQYF	TGTGCCAGCAGCCCTGGGACAGGGGGCGCGGAGACCCAGTACTTC
TRBV5-6	-	-	TRBJ2-1	CASSFQGSEQFF	TGTGCCAGCAGCTTCCAGGGAAGTGAGCAGTTCTTC
TRBV5-4	-	-	TRBJ2-7	CASSSPDTYEQYF	TGTGCCAGCAGCTCTCCGGATACCTACGAGCAGTACTTC
TRBV9	-	-	TRBJ2-1	CASSVDPAITYNEQFF	TGTGCCAGCAGCGTAGATCCAGCGATCACCTACAATGAGCAGTTCTTC
TRBV27	-	TRBD1	TRBJ2-7	CASSPQGDRGSYEQYF	TGTGCCAGCAGTCCCCAGGGGGACAGGGGCTCCTACGAGCAGTACTTC
TRBV29-1	-	TRBD1	TRBJ1-2	CSVESTGAVSLLNYGYTF	TGCAGCGTTGAGTCGACAGGGGCCGTATCCTTACTTAACTATGGCTACACCTTC
TRBV6-5	-	TRBD1	TRBJ2-7	CASSAGTGISYEQYF	TGTGCCAGCAGCGCCGGGACAGGGATCTCCTACGAGCAGTACTTC
TRBV10-3	-	TRBD1	TRBJ2-7	CAISEGTGYYEQYF	TGTGCCATCAGTGAAGGGACAGGGTACTACGAGCAGTACTTC
TRBV27	-	-	TRBJ2-7	CASSSIGAGHEQYF	TGTGCCAGCAGCTCTATCGGGGCGGGGCACGAGCAGTACTTC
TRBV11-3	-	-	TRBJ2-1	CASSLAGREQFF	TGTGCCAGCAGCTTAGCAGGGCGTGAGCAGTTCTTC
TRBV30	-	TRBD1	TRBJ1-2	CAWSMAGGSYGYTF	TGTGCCTGGAGTATGGCAGGGGGGAGCTATGGCTACACCTTC
TRBV24-1	once	-	TRBJ1-2	CATSAAGLGGYGYTF	TGTGCCACCAGTGCCGCCGGACTGGGAGGCTATGGCTACACCTTC
TRBV11-3	once	TRBD2	TRBJ2-5	CASSPGLAGGSQETQYF	TGTGCCAGCAGTCCAGGACTAGCGGGGGGATCTCAAGAGACCCAGTACTTC
TRBV7-7	-	-	TRBJ2-5	CASSLAAAQETQYF	TGTGCTAGCAGCTTAGCAGCGGCGCAAGAGACCCAGTACTTC
TRBV7-7	-	-	TRBJ2-2	CASSLGQGNTGELFF	TGTGCTAGCAGCTTAGGGCAGGGGAACACCGGGGAGCTGTTTTTT
TRBV4-1	-	-	TRBJ1-3	CASSQGRGSGNTIYF	TGCGCCAGCAGCCAAGGACGGGGGTCTGGAAACACCATATATTTT
TRBV5-6	-	-	TRBJ1-6	CASSLGFLTGNSPLHF	TGTGCCAGCAGCTTGGGGTTCCTCACGGGGAATTCACCCCTCCACTTT
TRBV10-3	once	-	TRBJ1-1	CAIRERQTNTEAFF	TGTGCCATCAGAGAAAGACAGACGAACACTGAAGCTTTCTTT
TRBV6-2/TRBV6-3	-	-	TRBJ2-2	CASSFKSSATGELFF	TGTGCCAGCAGTTTTAAGAGTTCGGCCACCGGGGAGCTGTTTTTT
TRBV5-6	-	-	TRBJ2-6	CASSPDGWTGANVLTF	TGTGCCAGCAGCCCCGACGGATGGACTGGGGCCAACGTCCTGACTTTC
TRBV5-1	-	-	TRBJ2-6	CASSFRPSGANVLTF	TGCGCCAGCAGCTTTAGACCCTCTGGGGCCAACGTCCTGACTTTC
TRBV19	-	TRBD1	TRBJ1-5	CASSTPNRGPNQPQHF	TGTGCCAGTAGTACCCCTAACAGGGGTCCCAATCAGCCCCAGCATTTT
TRBV5-4	-	TRBD1	TRBJ1-2	CASSLGQGAGGYTF	TGTGCCAGCAGCTTGGGCCAGGGGGCAGGTGGCTACACCTTC
TRBV30	-	-	TRBJ2-7	CAWATVAYEQYF	TGTGCCTGGGCCACAGTTGCCTACGAGCAGTACTTC
TRBV14	-	-	TRBJ2-7	CASSQDRITGSGEQYF	TGTGCCAGCAGCCAAGATAGGATAACAGGGTCGGGCGAGCAGTACTTC
TRBV28	-	-	TRBJ1-6	CASSLPGGVSPLHF	TGTGCCAGCAGTTTGCCCGGGGGGGTGTCACCCCTCCACTTT
TRBV30	once	TRBD1	TRBJ1-4	CAWRPLGQGGEKLFF	TGTGCCTGGAGGCCACTCGGACAGGGGGGTGAAAAACTGTTTTTT
TRBV23-1	-	-	TRBJ1-2	CASSQSEPPKLGYTF	TGCGCCAGCAGTCAATCGGAACCACCCAAGCTGGGCTACACCTTC
TRBV6-6	-	-	TRBJ1-2	CASSYREGGYGYTF	TGTGCCAGCAGTTACAGGGAGGGGGGCTATGGCTACACCTTC
TRBV28	-	-	TRBJ1-6	CASTFRTGTWGSAVAAYNSPLHF	TGTGCCAGCACCTTCCGAACCGGGACATGGGGGTCGGCCGTAGCGGCCTATAATTCACCCCTCCACTTT
TRBV21-1	-	-	TRBJ1-4	CASSKGARTLKKLFF	TGTGCCAGCAGCAAAGGCGCCAGAACTTTGAAAAAACTGTTTTTT
TRBV11-3	-	-	TRBJ1-1	CASSLSRGLEAFF	TGTGCCAGCAGCTTATCCCGGGGGTTGGAAGCTTTCTTT
TRBV5-6	-	TRBD1	TRBJ1-2	CASSPGTANYGYTF	TGTGCCAGCAGCCCCGGGACAGCAAACTATGGCTACACCTTC
TRBV28	-	-	TRBJ2-1	CASSFNEQFF	TGTGCCAGCAGTTTCAATGAGCAGTTCTTC
TRBV19	-	TRBD2	TRBJ2-2	CASNARGGRNTGELFF	TGTGCCTCGAACGCACGGGGGGGCCGAAACACCGGGGAGCTGTTTTTT
TRBV3-1/TRBV3-2	-	TRBD1	TRBJ1-1	CASSSGGGHGTEAFF	TGTGCCAGCAGCTCAGGGGGGGGTCATGGCACTGAAGCTTTCTTT
TRBV7-2	-	TRBD2	TRBJ2-1	CASSLDPPGGGARNEQFF	TGTGCCAGCAGCTTAGACCCCCCGGGAGGGGGGGCAAGGAATGAGCAGTTCTTC
TRBV5-1	-	TRBD1	TRBJ2-7	CASSDRDRGLHEQYF	TGCGCCAGCAGCGACCGGGACAGGGGCTTGCACGAGCAGTACTTC
TRBV6-5	-	-	TRBJ2-1	CASSKDSYNEQFF	TGTGCCAGCAGTAAGGACTCCTACAATGAGCAGTTCTTC
TRBV9	-	TRBD2	TRBJ2-7	CASSVGTSGGSYEQYF	TGTGCCAGCAGCGTGGGGACTAGCGGGGGCTCCTACGAGCAGTACTTC
TRBV6-5	-	TRBD1	TRBJ1-4	CASRRRQGAGEKLFF	TGTGCCAGCAGGCGGCGACAGGGGGCCGGTGAAAAACTGTTTTTT
TRBV10-3	once	-	TRBJ2-4	CAISESGPQGAKNIQYF	TGTGCCATCAGTGAGTCGGGCCCCCAGGGCGCCAAAAACATTCAGTACTTC
TRBV19	-	TRBD1	TRBJ1-2	CASSNLGQGDGYTF	TGTGCCAGTAGTAACCTAGGACAGGGCGATGGCTACACCTTC
TRBV5-1	-	TRBD1	TRBJ1-1	CASRMGQMAEAFF	TGCGCCAGCAGGATGGGACAGATGGCTGAAGCTTTCTTT
TRBV10-1	once	TRBD2	TRBJ2-1	CASSESGGATEQFF	TGCGCCAGCAGTGAGAGCGGGGGGGCCACTGAGCAGTTCTTC